This T cell receptor beta chain was retrieved from a study of cytomegalovirus exposure and HLA in healthy donors (dated by TCRdb to about 2017). General notes on the study: In an earlier analysis of 587 of the donors, under 300 Gb of sequence data and 100 million or so unique TCR beta sequences from about 190 million T cells were reported. High-throughput TCR immunosequencing, statistical association of individual TCRs with disease status, and machine learning were combined to predict cytomegalovirus infection status. An early release that covered more than 550 HLA-typed donors contained approximately 290 gigabases of sequencing data and tens of millions of unique TCR sequences. Donor age, sex, ethnicity and CMV serostatus were compiled together with the repertoire data. In an earlier analysis of several hundred of the donors, high-throughput TCR beta sequencing was used to judge whether each TCR beta V gene segment behaved as functional or pseudogenic. Typing coverage varied by locus: about 620-640 donors for A, B, C, DRB1 and DQB1; approximately 560 for DQA1; about 590 for DPA1; 450 to 480 for DPB1. Using immunosequencing, the study profiled T cell repertoires from 550 to 750 subjects and related those repertoires to cytomegalovirus serostatus. Across about 380 genotyped donors of the cohort, an average of approximately 240,000 unique TCR beta nucleotide sequences per donor were sequenced, and approximately 17% of those sequences were non-productive. A handful of DR-DQ haplotypes were handled as single units for association and clustering because linkage in the cohort was strong. In a later genetic analysis, genome-wide SNP genotypes for about 60% of the 666 donors were used, and that subset was treated as a discovery cohort. In addition to the first cohort of 500 to 850 subjects, a separate validation cohort of 120 different subjects was used. A later analysis re-examined previously published TCR beta repertoires from roughly 720 donors and added high-resolution HLA genotyping to investigate patterns of TCR occurrence. The study aimed to test whether signatures of past pathogen exposure could be identified by cataloging public T cell receptors. Of the roughly 400 genotyped donors, 70% to 90% were placed in the genetic ancestry cluster associated with self-reported Caucasian donors. Both class I and class II loci were covered by HLA typing, at four-digit resolution. Every discovery cohort repertoire had been produced on one sequencing platform. In the later analysis, no new phenotypic data were used to find candidate immune exposures; instead, reliance was placed on TCR beta sequences and their occurrence across donors.

In regard to this clone: Its antigen specificity is not known. Per-base qualities were not stored, and no clone one base away is much larger.

General findings and caveats noted by the study authors: The cohort was sequenced for TCR beta chains only, and without alpha or paired-chain data the features that could be detected were limited. An earlier analysis of roughly 570 of the donors showed that most TCR beta V segments appeared in productive rearrangements either about 87% or about 30% of the time, which broadly matched IMGT annotations. Roughly uniform sequencing depth across donors was assumed in presence/absence analyses, although this assumption may not hold. HLA typing was unavailable for some donors at each locus, so association tests used only the typed subset. Three of the identified cytomegalovirus-associated TCR beta chains were confirmed in vitro to be specific for cytomegalovirus antigens. A later genetic analysis reported fewer N-insertions in productive TCRs among donors in an Asian-associated ancestry cluster than the roughly 700-donor mean. In a later genetic analysis, a missense DCLRE1C variant was associated with V-gene and J-gene trimming of TCR beta chains, and the association was replicated in an independent cohort. A later analysis found that TCR association rates varied across HLA loci, with DRB1 alleles showing the most associated TCRs and HLA-C alleles the fewest. Across donors, most TCR sequences were observed very rarely, whereas some public TCRs were present in many individuals. Linkage disequilibrium might explain the correlated functional status among segregating V segments, but an unknown experimental factor could not be ruled out. A later analysis found that HLA-associated TCR beta chains were more clonally expanded and had lower generation probabilities than equally common non-associated chains. A further reported finding was that TCR beta sequences accurately predicted the HLA-A and HLA-B alleles for most subjects in the first cohort. The sequencing pipeline was judged likely to have produced a cluster of highly shared sequence variants as a technical artifact. According to a later analysis, most CMV-associated TCR beta chains appeared to be HLA-restricted, and the HLA associations seemed to be driven largely by CMV exposure. Because counts were too low, approximately 18 rarely observed V segments, including chromosome 9 orphons, were excluded from the earlier analysis of around 640 of the donors. Some IMGT-functional V segments, including TRBV6-2 and TRBV6-3, could not be distinguished by the 87-base-pair reads and were therefore excluded. At a false discovery rate of 0.05, a later analysis linked fewer than 20,000 TCR beta sequences to specific HLA alleles. The authors suggested that the approach could potentially be extended to other disease states and immunological phenotypes. The only immune exposure information available for the cohort was CMV serostatus. A later analysis reported that several top co-occurrence clusters appeared linked to parvovirus B19, influenza, CMV and Epstein-Barr virus. Cytomegalovirus status was reported to be diagnosed by the classifier with high specificity and sensitivity in both the original and validation cohorts. The study listed 150 to 200 TCR beta chains as associated with cytomegalovirus. Strong co-occurrence of HLA alleles, especially DR and DQ, made assigning TCR associations to individual alleles difficult.

The method behind the library was the immunoSEQ multiplex PCR assay. For the multiplex PCR, a mixture combining 60 forward primers for TCR Vbeta segments and 13 reverse primers for TCR Jbeta segments was used. A multiplex PCR assay on genomic DNA amplified the CDR3 region of rearranged TCR beta genes. The Illumina HiSeq System was used to sequence the amplified TCR beta libraries as 87-base-pair reads. The paper's data handling went like this. A later analysis counted 65 million to 90 million unique TCR beta chains across the 550 to 750 repertoires, and roughly 11 million of these chains were shared by at least two donors. To remove PCR and sequencing errors, raw reads were error-corrected and collapsed into unique sequences using a nearest-neighbor algorithm that merged closely related sequences. To assign V, D and J gene segments, CDR3 sequences were aligned to IMGT reference sequences. For a sequence to be retained, a match of at least six nucleotides to both a V gene segment and a J gene segment was required. Rearrangements were classified as productive when the CDR3 lacked stop codons and remained in frame with V and J, and all other rearrangements were classified as non-productive. Following IMGT convention, CDR3 was defined as the stretch from the second conserved V-encoded cysteine to the conserved J-encoded phenylalanine. The earlier analysis of some 550 of the donors excluded any sequence lacking an unambiguous match to a single V gene segment. In an earlier analysis of almost 600 of the donors, a V segment was called functional when productive rearrangements were above 56.7%, and segregating when the standard deviation between donors exceeded 5%. A statistical classification framework was developed to diagnose cytomegalovirus status using the catalog of TCR beta chain sequences. A later analysis assigned V and J genes by comparing TCR nucleotide sequences with IMGT/GENE-DB human TR gene sequences. The TCRdist pipeline was used in a later analysis to assign CDR3 sequences and most-parsimonious VDJ recombination scenarios. In a later analysis, each TCR beta chain was defined by its CDR3 amino acid sequence together with its V-gene family, and reads without a unique V-gene family were excluded. In a later analysis, approximately 590 highly shared, low-generation-probability nucleotide sequences were removed to address suspected cross-contamination and a sequencing artifact. In a later analysis, a clonal expansion index was calculated for each public chain from normalized within-repertoire ranks of inferred template counts. In a later analysis, generation probabilities were computed with a VDJ recombination model fitted to out-of-frame rearrangements, and the resulting probabilities were checked against IGoR. Hypergeometric tests were used in a later analysis to score TCR-TCR, TCR-HLA and TCR-CMV co-occurrence, with a repertoire-size bias correction applied to the TCR pairs. In a later analysis, false discovery rates were estimated by permuting HLA or CMV assignments 20 times. A later analysis grouped co-occurring TCRs with DBSCAN, adding TCRdist sequence similarity when clustering within HLA-allele-positive subsets. Co-occurrence clustering excluded repertoires with fewer than 30,000 or more than 120,000 public chains, plus five with anomalous nucleotide sharing. TCRdb took this table from immuneACCESS and kept in-frame rearrangements with V and J called. Such tables lack part of the clones; where checked against another copy, unresolved V genes explain under half of the gap, and the rest is unexplained. The V and J calls and clone size were taken over from that table, and D and trimming were inferred from the DNA. The sample data list 87,000 or so clones, and 64% of these were observed just once. Approximately 3% of the sample belongs to the ten largest clones.

There are 14 amino acids in the CDR3, from cysteine to phenylalanine inclusive. Just CDR3 DNA is preserved here, 42 bases in frame from base 1. The germline V gene specifies MNHNS as CDR1 and SASEGT as CDR2. V is cut by 6 bases and J by 3 bases, and the space between the germline ends is 13 bases. In total, approximately 610 healthy bone marrow donors made up the cohort. At the time of sampling, every cohort member was nominally healthy, though immune exposures that went unrecorded were likely present. The donor was CMV seronegative and belonged to the group of around 400 seronegative cohort members. Every donor gave a peripheral blood sample, and the peripheral blood mononuclear cells from that sample were used for TCR beta sequencing. The Qiagen DNeasy Blood Extraction Kit was used to extract genomic DNA from the blood cell samples.

Sequencing was performed on PBMCs. In this chain, TRBV6-1 is recombined with TRBJ2-3; possibly the D gene is TRBD2, per 6 matching bases. This TCR was sampled from a man aged 55 to 69 in good health and CMV-seronegative. For the CDR3, the sequence is CASRREWRTDTQYF. The DNA reads as follows: TGTGCCAGCAGACGGGAGTGGAGGACAGATACGCAGTATTTT.